One sample yielded the 13 T cell receptor beta chains listed below, sequenced in a study of T cell repertoires in cytomegalovirus infection. These TCRs' antigens remain unknown. A single record per CDR3 protein comes from TCRdb applying MiXCR to the reads. The sample has about 71,000 distinct CDR3 sequences; 20% to 25% are singletons. The source material was CD8+ T cells from cultured PBMCs, sampled from culture after CMV antigen stimulation. The receptors come from a human donor in good health (CMV status not recorded). Some clones in this sample may be carry-over from other donors' samples.

This clonotype has a handful of counts. The chain couples TRBV7-2 to TRBJ2-7; TRBD1 matches at 10 bases. The trim removed 4 bases at V and 5 bases at J, leaving 8 bases unmatched. The CDR3 sequence is 15 residues long. Germline CDR1 is SGHTA and CDR2 is FQGNSA. CDR3 sequence reads: CASSSRDRGRNEQYF. The CDR3 nucleotides read TGTGCCAGCAGCTCCCGGGACAGGGGTCGGAACGAGCAGTACTTC.

This clonotype has just a few counts. This chain joins TRBV18 and TRBJ1-1; no clear D. Trimming pared 9 bases from V and 3 bases from J, leaving 5 bases between. This CDR3 contains 10 residues. Germline assignment: CDR1 KGHSH and CDR2 LQKENI. The CDR3: CASGDTEAFF. The CDR3 bases are TGTGCCAGTGGGGACACTGAAGCTTTCTTT.

This sequence joins TRBV12-3 or TRBV12-4 and TRBJ2-7; D perhaps matches TRBD2 (5 bases). Deletions cut 3 bases from V and 3 bases from J, with 9 bases between. The CDR3 runs 13 residues. The CDR3 region has the DNA TGTGCCAGCAGTTTTGGACTCTTCTACGAGCAGTACTTC. Its translation is CASSFGLFYEQYF.

The rearrangement joins TRBV7-6 to TRBJ1-3; D is uncertain. Per the germline V gene, CDR1 is SGHVS and CDR2 is FNYEAQ. The CDR3 sequence is 14 residues long. The V gene lost 3 bases and the J gene lost 4 bases, with 10 bases spanning the gap. The CDR3 region has the DNA TGTGCCAGCAGCTTGAGCGGTTTCGGAAACACCATATATTTT. Encoded protein: CASSLSGFGNTIYF.

This clonotype has a handful of counts. This chain joins TRBV28 and TRBJ2-5; the D gene is possibly TRBD1 (6 bases). The CDR3 sequence is 13 residues long. V dropped 6 bases and J dropped 5 bases, with 13 bases sitting between them. Germline assignment: CDR1 MDHEN and CDR2 SYDVKM. CDR3 sequence reads: CASRTGRAETQYF. CDR3 sequence (DNA): TGTGCCAGCAGAACAGGGCGTGCGGAGACCCAGTACTTC.

This chain links TRBV7-9 with TRBJ1-2; D gene uncertain. V lost 0 bases to trimming and J lost 4 bases, with 15 bases between them. CDR3 length: 16 residues. CDR1 is SEHNR, CDR2 FQNEAQ, per germline (reference sequence). The CDR3 sequence is CASSLARVAGGYGYTF. The DNA for the CDR3 is TGTGCCAGCAGCTTAGCGCGCGTAGCAGGAGGCTATGGCTACACCTTC. The full variable domain, rest sourced from reference TRBV7-9 and TRBJ1-2, is DTGVSQNPRHKITKRGQNVTFRCDPISEHNRLYWYRQTLGQGPEFLTYFQNEAQLEKSRLLSDRFSAERPKGSFSTLEIQRTEQGDSAMYLCASSLARVAGGYGYTFGSGTRLTVV.

The chain recombines TRBV23-1 with TRBJ1-6, with 7 positions matching TRBD1. TRBV23-1 carries the ORF label, with uncertain function. This CDR3 region has 16 residues. J lost 8 bases, V lost 0 bases, and 7 bases had no gene match. CDR3 loop: CASSQSEGDSYSPLHF. The CDR3 DNA reads as TGCGCCAGCAGTCAATCAGAAGGGGACAGCTATTCACCCCTCCACTTT.

V usage is TRBV4-3 and J usage is TRBJ2-5, with 9 bases fitting TRBD1. This CDR3 is 15 amino acids long. Per the germline V gene, CDR1 is LGHNA and CDR2 is YSLEER. The J segment lost 3 bases and the V segment lost 4 bases, leaving 6 bases of the junction unmatched. The CDR3 DNA reads TGCGCCAGCAGCCGCGGACAGGGGAAGGAAGAGACCCAGTACTTC. Translating it yields CASSRGQGKEETQYF.

The sample holds a few counts of this clonotype. The chain uses TRBV6-1 and TRBJ2-3; either TRBD1 or TRBD2 may fit D (5 bases each). The CDR3 totals 14 residues. V was clipped by 2 bases and J by 8 bases, with 14 bases between them. CDR1 and CDR2 from the germline V gene are MNHNS and SASEGT. This CDR3 is CASSEISGTGTQYF. The CDR3 DNA is TGTGCCAGCAGTGAAATTAGTGGGACCGGTACGCAGTATTTT.

This clonotype appeared a few times. J is TRBJ2-2 and V is TRBV2; D may match TRBD1 or TRBD2 (5 bases each). V lost 7 bases to trimming and J lost 5 bases, with 14 bases between them. The germline CDR1 and CDR2 sequences are SNHLY and FYNNEI. The CDR3 spans 14 residues. The CDR3 bases are TGTGCCAGCATCCCTCGAGGGGAAACCGGGGAGCTGTTTTTT. Amino acids: CASIPRGETGELFF.

This sequence joins TRBV7-9 and TRBJ2-2, with 8 bases identical to TRBD2. The CDR3 has 15 amino acids. Germline CDR1 SEHNR, CDR2 FQNEAQ (reference sequence). The junction had 3 bases not matched to a gene; V was cut back by 5 bases and J by 1 base. For the CDR3, the DNA is TGTGCCAGCAGCGTGAGCGGGGGGAACACCGGGGAGCTGTTTTTT. Protein sequence: CASSVSGGNTGELFF.

This clonotype was found a few times. CDR3 sequence (DNA): TGTGCCACCAGCAGAGACCGCGTGCAGTTCTTC. It is translated as CATSRDRVQFF. The chain couples TRBV15 to TRBJ2-1; D is ambiguous. The CDR3 length is 11 residues. V was clipped by 0 bases and J by 12 bases, with 6 bases between them. Germline V gene data show CDR1 as LNHNV and CDR2 as YYDKDF (reference sequence).

The genes are TRBV19 and TRBJ1-1, with D unresolved. Trimming removed 1 base from V and 5 bases from J, with 8 bases in between. The CDR3 has 13 residues. Germline V gene sequence: CDR1 LNHDA, CDR2 SQIVND (reference sequence). CDR3 sequence (DNA): TGTGCCAGTAGTATAGGGGGTAGTACTGAAGCTTTCTTT. Translating gives CASSIGGSTEAFF.